The entry below describes one T cell receptor (beta chain). Trimming pared 6 bases from V and 1 base from J, leaving 12 bases between. Looked up from germline, CDR1 is SNHLY and CDR2 is FYNNEI. This CDR3 has 14 residues. This entry is derived from a study of blood T cell repertoires in COVID-19. The method was immunoSEQ multiplex PCR; TCRdb's version includes in-frame clones alone and lacks a portion of them. The sample holds 84,000 or so clones, over 70% seen once. The sequence was collected from a woman between 40 and 55 years old with active or convalescent COVID-19. Input material: peripheral blood. The chain employs TRBV2 and TRBJ2-5; D is unclear. The CDR3 nucleotides read TGTGCCAGCAGGGGCGACCGCCTCCAAGAGACCCAGTACTTC. It translates to CASRGDRLQETQYF.